This record looks at one T cell receptor beta chain sequence and its context. Its antigen is unidentified. V lost 4 bases to trimming and J lost 2 bases; unmatched junction nucleotides: 5. Germline V gene lookup returns CDR1 SEHNR and CDR2 FQNEAQ (reference sequence). CDR3 length: 15 amino acids. The naive CD8 subset, CD45RO-negative cells positively selected for CCR7, excluded terminally differentiated effector memory CD45RA+ cells. This sample is part of a study of shared clonotypes between healthy human individuals. Whole-study results and caveats: Richness estimates generally favored naive over memory subsets.

At a deep level, the assay was run. Each replicate PCR on the sorted subsets used about 0.2 ug DNA (around 30,000 T cell genomes). Repertoires were generated with immunoSEQ multiplex PCR, while TCRdb's copy carries only in-frame clones and drops some. This sample carries about 700,000 clones, roughly 94% of them seen once, and the ten largest clones take 24%. What was sequenced was naive CD8+ T cells sorted from blood. The genes are TRBV7-9 and TRBJ2-1, with 7 positions matching TRBD1. This receptor was identified in a young man in good health. The CDR3 DNA is TGTGCCAGCAGCTGGACCGGGACAGCCTACAATGAGCAGTTCTTC. Translation: CASSWTGTAYNEQFF.